A single sample is the source of the 4 T cell receptor beta chains below, sequenced in a study of T cells in narcolepsy. Sequencing used immunoSEQ multiplex PCR; TCRdb keeps in-frame clones, though not all of them. Of 30,000 to 40,000 clones in the sample, more than 75% were seen once. The sequenced sample was CD45RA- memory CD4+ T cells from PBMCs. The receptors shown here come from a human donor with narcolepsy.

J is TRBJ2-1 and V is TRBV27; 15 bases are a match to TRBD2. V shed 5 bases and J 4 bases; nucleotides not matched to a gene: 3. The CDR3 loop spans 16 amino acids. The germline V gene has CDR1 MNHEY and CDR2 SMNVEV (reference sequence). The CDR3 DNA is TGTGCCAGCAGTCCGGGACTAGCGGGAGGTTACAATGAGCAGTTCTTC. This gives the protein CASSPGLAGGYNEQFF.

As DNA, the CDR3 is TGTGCCAGCAGCATCCAGAGCGGGGGGGACAATGAGCAGTTCTTC. It yields the protein CASSIQSGGDNEQFF. The V call is TRBV11-3, the J call TRBJ2-1, with TRBD2 identical over 10 bases. The junction had 6 bases not matched to a gene; V was cut back by 5 bases and J by 5 bases. CDR1 is SGHNT, CDR2 YENEEA, per germline. The CDR3 extends over 15 amino acids. Full variable domain (remainder filled in from reference TRBV11-3 and TRBJ2-1): EAGVVQSPRYKIIEKKQPVAFWCNPISGHNTLYWYLQNLGQGPELLIRYENEEAVDDSQLPKDRFSAERLKGVDSTLKIQPAELGDSAVYLCASSIQSGGDNEQFFGPGTRLTVL.

The sample holds one count of this clone. At one of its ends the junction is not consistent with the germline gene, which may arise from a read error. V and J are TRBV28 and TRBJ1-1; the match to TRBD1 covers 9 bases. The CDR3 runs 13 residues. Germline V gene sequence: CDR1 MDHEN, CDR2 SYDVKM. DNA of the CDR3: TGTGCCAGCAGTTTATCGGGACAGGGTGATGTTGCCTTT. Its translation is CASSLSGQGDVAF.

CDR3 in amino acids: CASVYRDQPQHF. The CDR3 nucleotides are TGTGCTAGTGTTTATAGGGATCAGCCCCAGCATTTT. The genes are TRBV12-5 and TRBJ1-5; no clear D. CDR1 and CDR2 (germline): LGHNT, FRNRAP. V was shortened by 7 bases and J by 5 bases, with 9 bases between the two germline ends. The CDR3 consists of 12 residues. The variable domain in full, completed from reference TRBV12-5 and TRBJ1-5, reads DARVTQTPRHKVTEMGQEVTMRCQPILGHNTVFWYRQTMMQGLELLAYFRNRAPLDDSGMPKDRFSAEMPDATLATLKIQPSEPRDSAVYFCASVYRDQPQHFGDGTRLSIL.